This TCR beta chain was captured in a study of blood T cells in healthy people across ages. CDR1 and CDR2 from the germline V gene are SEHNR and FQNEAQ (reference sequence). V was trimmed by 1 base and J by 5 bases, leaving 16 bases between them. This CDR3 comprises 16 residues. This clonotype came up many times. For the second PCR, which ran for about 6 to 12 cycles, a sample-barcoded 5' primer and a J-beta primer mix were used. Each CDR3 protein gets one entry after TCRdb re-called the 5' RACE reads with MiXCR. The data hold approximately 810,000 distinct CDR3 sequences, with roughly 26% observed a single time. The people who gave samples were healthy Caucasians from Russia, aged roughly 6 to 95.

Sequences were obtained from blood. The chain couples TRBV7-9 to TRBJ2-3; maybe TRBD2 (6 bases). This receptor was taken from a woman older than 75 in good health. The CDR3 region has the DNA TGTGCCAGCAGCTTAGAAGGGGCGGGACGAGGAGATACGCAGTATTTT. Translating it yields CASSLEGAGRGDTQYF.